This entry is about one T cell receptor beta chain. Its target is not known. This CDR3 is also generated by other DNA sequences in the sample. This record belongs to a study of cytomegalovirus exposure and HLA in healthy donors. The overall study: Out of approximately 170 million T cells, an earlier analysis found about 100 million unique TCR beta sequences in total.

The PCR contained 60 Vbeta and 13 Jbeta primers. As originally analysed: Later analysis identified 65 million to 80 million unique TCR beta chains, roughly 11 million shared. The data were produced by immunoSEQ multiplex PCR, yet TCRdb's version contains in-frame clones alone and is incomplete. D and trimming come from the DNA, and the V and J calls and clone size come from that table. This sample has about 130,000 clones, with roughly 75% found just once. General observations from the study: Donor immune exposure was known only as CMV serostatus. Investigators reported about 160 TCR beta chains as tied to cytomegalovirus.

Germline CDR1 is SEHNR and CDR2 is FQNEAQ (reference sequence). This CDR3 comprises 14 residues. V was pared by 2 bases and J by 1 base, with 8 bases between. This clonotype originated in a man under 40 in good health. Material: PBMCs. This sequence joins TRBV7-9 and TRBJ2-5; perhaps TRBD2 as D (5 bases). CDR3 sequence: CASSLSGVQETQYF. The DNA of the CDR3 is TGTGCCAGCAGCTTATCCGGGGTCCAAGAGACCCAGTACTTC.